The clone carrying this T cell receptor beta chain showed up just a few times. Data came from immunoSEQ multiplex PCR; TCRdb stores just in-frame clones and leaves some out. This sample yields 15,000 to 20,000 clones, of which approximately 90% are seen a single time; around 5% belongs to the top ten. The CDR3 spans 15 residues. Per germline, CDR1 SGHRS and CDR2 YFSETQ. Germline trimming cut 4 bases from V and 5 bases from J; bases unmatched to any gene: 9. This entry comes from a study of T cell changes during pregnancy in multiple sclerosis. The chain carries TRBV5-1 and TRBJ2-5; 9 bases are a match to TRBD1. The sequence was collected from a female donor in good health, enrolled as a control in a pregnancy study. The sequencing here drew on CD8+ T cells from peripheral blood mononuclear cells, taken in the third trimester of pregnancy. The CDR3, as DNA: TGCGCCAGCAGCCAATCCTCCGGACAGGGGGAGACCCAGTACTTC. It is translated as CASSQSSGQGETQYF. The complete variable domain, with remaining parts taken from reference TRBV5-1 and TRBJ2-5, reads KAGVTQTPRYLIKTRGQQVTLSCSPISGHRSVSWYQQTPGQGLQFLFEYFSETQRNKGNFPGRFSGRQFSNSRSEMNVSTLELGDSALYLCASSQSSGQGETQYFGPGTRLLVL.